The 10 T cell receptor beta chains given below trace back to one sample, sequenced in a study of cytomegalovirus exposure and HLA in healthy donors. PCR used 60 Vbeta primers and 13 Jbeta primers. Sequencing was performed with immunoSEQ multiplex PCR; in TCRdb, only in-frame clones are kept and a portion is missing. The repertoire includes 50,000 to 70,000 clones, 80% of them detected once, and under 5% sits in the top ten. Sequenced sample: PBMCs. The receptors were gathered from a woman aged 40 to 50 in good health and CMV-seronegative.

The chain is built from TRBV28 and TRBJ2-5; possible D gene TRBD1, 5 bases. This CDR3 is built from 14 residues. Trimming took 7 bases from V and 5 from J, leaving 17 bases between them. CDR1 and CDR2 (germline): MDHEN, SYDVKM. This chain's CDR3 is CASTSVGAGETQYF. For the CDR3, the DNA is TGTGCCAGCACCTCGGTAGGGGCTGGGGAGACCCAGTACTTC.

The V gene is TRBV19, the J gene TRBJ1-2, with D unclear. The CDR3 length is 14 residues. V lost 4 bases and J lost 6, with 15 bases in between. CDR1 LNHDA and CDR2 SQIVND come from the germline V gene (reference sequence). This CDR3 reads CASSRRVVFDGYTF. The CDR3 DNA reads TGTGCCAGTAGTAGGAGGGTAGTTTTCGATGGCTACACCTTC.

A single count supports this clone. The J gene is TRBJ2-3, the V gene TRBV25-1; D not certain. CDR3 size: 14 residues. Germline V lookup: CDR1 MGHDK, CDR2 SYGVNS. Between the trimmed V and J ends, which lost 6 bases and 2 bases, there was a span of 12 bases. CDR3 sequence reads: CASRGSYDTDTQYF. The CDR3, as DNA: TGTGCCAGCAGAGGTAGCTACGACACAGATACGCAGTATTTT.

CDR3 nucleotides: TGTGCCAGCAGGGGGGGACAGGGCCTATACAATGAGCAGTTCTTC. This translates into CASRGGQGLYNEQFF. This rearrangement joins TRBV5-6 to TRBJ2-1, with 9 bases that match TRBD1. V shed 5 bases and J 4 bases; nucleotides not matched to a gene: 7. CDR3 size: 15 residues. The germline V gene has CDR1 SGHDT and CDR2 YYEEEE. The variable domain in full, with the rest retrieved from reference TRBV5-6 and TRBJ2-1, is DAGVTQSPTHLIKTRGQQVTLRCSPKSGHDTVSWYQQALGQGPQFIFQYYEEEERQRGNFPDRFSGHQFPNYSSELNVNALLLGDSALYLCASRGGQGLYNEQFFGPGTRLTVL.

The rearrangement links TRBV10-3 to TRBJ1-1, with D perhaps matching TRBD1 (5 bases). This CDR3 spans 15 amino acids. With 7 bases removed from V and 1 base from J, the gap between germline ends came to 16 bases. Germline V gene sequence: CDR1 ENHRY, CDR2 SYGVKD. In DNA form, the CDR3 reads TGTGCCATCACAGGGAGGGAAGAGACGAACACTGAAGCTTTCTTT. Translating gives CAITGREETNTEAFF.

The chain carries TRBV5-1 and TRBJ2-6, with D tentatively TRBD2 (6 bases). The length of the CDR3 is 16 residues. Germline CDR1 is SGHRS and CDR2 is YFSETQ. V lost 4 bases, J lost 0 bases, and 11 bases lay in between. The CDR3 DNA sequence: TGCGCCAGCAGCCTGGGGACTCTCTCTGGGGCCAACGTCCTGACTTTC. Residues: CASSLGTLSGANVLTF.

The CDR3 reads CASSRQGDTGELFF. In nucleotides, the CDR3 is TGTGCCAGCAGTAGACAGGGGGACACCGGGGAGCTGTTTTTT. The chain links TRBV11-2 to TRBJ2-2, with 9 positions matching TRBD1. Germline values: CDR1 SGHAT, CDR2 FQNNGV. V shed 6 bases, J shed 3 bases, and the junction held 2 bases outside the gene matches. The CDR3 consists of 14 residues.

This sequence joins TRBV6-1 and TRBJ1-1, with TRBD1 as a possible D gene (6 bases). The CDR3 runs 15 residues. V lost 4 bases and J 1 base, leaving 13 bases between the germline ends. Germline assignment: CDR1 MNHNS and CDR2 SASEGT. CDR3 DNA sequence: TGTGCCAGCAGTGCCCCAGGGGAGGGGAACACTGAAGCTTTCTTT. Its protein product is CASSAPGEGNTEAFF.

The chain employs TRBV6-1 and TRBJ2-1; 12 positions agree with TRBD2. Trimming took 2 bases from V and 8 from J; bases not matched to a gene: 4. The CDR3 consists of 15 residues. Germline lookup yields CDR1 MNHNS and CDR2 SASEGT. The CDR3 sequence is CASSELAGGVHEQFF. Here the CDR3 DNA reads TGTGCCAGCAGTGAACTAGCGGGAGGGGTGCATGAGCAGTTCTTC.

This clone has a handful of counts. The chain uses TRBV28 and TRBJ1-1; possible D gene TRBD1, 5 bases. Trimming stripped 4 bases from V and 4 bases from J, with 10 bases between. This CDR3 is built from 13 residues. CDR1 and CDR2 from the germline V gene are MDHEN and SYDVKM. The CDR3 sequence is CASSSQGVTEAFF. The DNA for the CDR3 is TGTGCCAGCAGTTCCCAGGGTGTCACTGAAGCTTTCTTT.